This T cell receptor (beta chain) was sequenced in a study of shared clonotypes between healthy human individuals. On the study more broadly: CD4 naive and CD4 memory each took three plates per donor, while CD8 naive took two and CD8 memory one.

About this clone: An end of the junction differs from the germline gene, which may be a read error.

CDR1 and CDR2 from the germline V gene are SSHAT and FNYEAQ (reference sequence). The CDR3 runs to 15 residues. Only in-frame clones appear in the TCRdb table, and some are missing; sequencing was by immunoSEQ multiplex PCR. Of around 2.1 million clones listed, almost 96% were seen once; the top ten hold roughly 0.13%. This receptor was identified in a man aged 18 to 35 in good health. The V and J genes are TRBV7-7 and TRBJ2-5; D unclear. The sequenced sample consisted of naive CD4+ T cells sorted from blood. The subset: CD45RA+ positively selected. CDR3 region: CASSLQAGPQETQYF. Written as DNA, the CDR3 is TGTGCTAGCAGCTTGCAGGCAGGACCCCAAGAGACCCAGTACTTC.